Below, 25 T cell receptor beta chains from the same sample are listed, as sequenced in a study of early T cells in non-severe SARS-CoV-2 infection (dated by TCRdb to the early 2020s). Library generation was performed with 5' RACE. For sequencing, a NextSeq 500 was employed. The raw public reads went through TCRdb reprocessing: fastp at Q25, MiXCR clone calling, in-frame beta chains kept. Each entry merges the rows of one CDR3 protein and shows their most common DNA and genes. In this sample the table shows fewer than 40,000 distinct CDR3 sequences, roughly 4.2% of which occur a single time. 5.9% of the sample comes from the top ten. Sequenced: whole blood. The receptor set was obtained from an adult who was a healthcare worker with PCR-confirmed SARS-CoV-2 infection or an uninfected control (not recorded which).

This clonotype has ten or more counts. J is TRBJ2-3 and V is TRBV27; TRBD2 aligns across 7 bases. The CDR3 consists of 13 residues. The J segment lost 7 bases and the V segment lost 2 bases, leaving 3 bases of the junction unmatched. Germline lookup yields CDR1 MNHEY and CDR2 SMNVEV (reference sequence). CDR3 DNA sequence: TGTGCCAGCAGTTTAACGGGGGGAAATACGCAGTATTTT. Protein: CASSLTGGNTQYF.

This clonotype was recorded a few times. This chain links TRBV7-6 with TRBJ2-6; TRBD1 or TRBD2 may be the D gene (6 bases each). Germline V gene data show CDR1 as SGHVS and CDR2 as FNYEAQ. V was shortened by 5 bases and J by 0 bases, with 14 bases between the two germline ends. This CDR3 comprises 17 residues. The CDR3 DNA is TGTGCCAGCAGCCTTTTCGGGGGCGCCTCTGGGGCCAACGTCCTGACTTTC. Its translation: CASSLFGGASGANVLTF.

This clonotype occurred many times. The chain employs TRBV7-2 and TRBJ1-1; unclear D gene. This CDR3 region has 12 residues. Germline V gene lookup returns CDR1 SGHTA and CDR2 FQGNSA. V gave up 6 bases and J gave up 4 bases, with 9 bases separating them. CDR3: CASSPDVTEAFF. DNA of the CDR3: TGTGCCAGCAGTCCCGACGTCACTGAAGCTTTCTTT.

This clonotype has at least ten counts. At one of its ends the junction is not consistent with the germline gene, which may arise from a read error. The chain joins TRBV2 to TRBJ1-6; D is unclear. The CDR3 runs 12 residues. Germline loops: CDR1 SNHLY, CDR2 FYNNEI. In nucleotides, the CDR3 is TGTGCCAGCAGGTACCCCGGTCTACACCAGTCTTTT. Protein product: CASRYPGLHQSF.

This clonotype has a count of ten or more. The V gene is TRBV10-2, the J gene TRBJ2-7; no definite D call. CDR3 size: 12 residues. Trimming stripped 8 bases from V and 5 bases from J, with 13 bases between. CDR1 and CDR2 (germline): WSHSY, SAAADI. In DNA form, the CDR3 reads TGCGCCAGCTCCCATTATCCGGACGAGCAGTACTTC. This sequence encodes CASSHYPDEQYF.

This clonotype occurred a few times. The gene calls are TRBV7-9 and TRBJ2-7; D gene ambiguous. Trimming took 0 bases from V and 5 from J, leaving 8 bases between them. Germline V gives CDR1 SEHNR, CDR2 FQNEAQ (reference sequence). The CDR3 spans 13 residues. CDR3 coding DNA: TGTGCCAGCAGCTTAGCGCAAGTAAACGAGCAGTACTTC. Amino acid sequence: CASSLAQVNEQYF.

This clonotype appeared many times. The CDR3 spells CASSLEFSGSNEQFF. Written as DNA, the CDR3 is TGTGCCAGCAGCTTAGAATTTAGCGGGAGCAATGAGCAGTTCTTC. The V call is TRBV11-2, the J call TRBJ2-1, with 9 bases matching TRBD2. The CDR3 extends over 15 amino acids. V lost 0 bases and J lost 6; bases outside the gene matches: 3. From germline, CDR1 is SGHAT and CDR2 FQNNGV.

Many counts were recorded for this clonotype. This chain uses TRBV29-1 with TRBJ2-7, with D perhaps TRBD1 (5 bases). The CDR3 totals 14 residues. Germline V CDR1 and CDR2: SQVTM, ANQGSEA. Trimming removed 4 bases from V and 0 bases from J, with 13 bases in between. CDR3 DNA: TGCAGCGTTGCAAAGCCGGACAACTCCTACGAGCAGTACTTC. This translates into CSVAKPDNSYEQYF.

There are many counts of this clonotype. The V gene is TRBV20-1, the J gene TRBJ1-3; weak D call: TRBD1 (5 bases). V lost 0 bases and J 0 bases, leaving 21 bases between the germline ends. Germline V lookup: CDR1 DFQATT, CDR2 SNEGSKA (reference sequence). This CDR3 region has 19 residues. Written as DNA, the CDR3 is TGCAGTGCTAGAGATGGGGCGAAGGCGCCACCGTTCTCTGGAAACACCATATATTTT. Translating it yields CSARDGAKAPPFSGNTIYF.

The chain combines TRBV9 with TRBJ2-7; D is possibly TRBD1 (6 bases). The V gene's germline CDR1 is SGDLS and CDR2 YYNGEE. CDR3 length equals 13 residues. The V gene lost 7 bases and the J gene lost 5 bases, with 16 bases spanning the gap. The CDR3 DNA follows: TGTGCCAGCGCACCGGGACACTTTGACGAGCAGTACTTC. Protein sequence: CASAPGHFDEQYF.

The V and J genes are TRBV2 and TRBJ2-2; TRBD2 aligns across 8 bases. Germline CDR1 and CDR2: SNHLY and FYNNEI. The CDR3 contains 14 residues. Unmatched junction bases numbered 10, after V lost 11 bases and J lost 5 bases. CDR3: CAGSSGTSTGELFF. CDR3 coding DNA: TGTGCCGGCTCCTCCGGGACTAGTACCGGGGAGCTGTTTTTT.

This clonotype was detected only a few times. This chain joins TRBV18 and TRBJ2-7; 7 nucleotides agree with TRBD1. The CDR3 loop spans 15 amino acids. Germline CDR1 and CDR2: KGHSH and LQKENI. V trimming: 6 bases; J trimming: 2 bases; junction bases outside the gene matches: 10. CDR3 sequence reads: CASSRDRDRTYEQYF. The CDR3 DNA sequence: TGTGCCAGCTCGCGAGACCGGGACAGAACCTACGAGCAGTACTTC.

V usage is TRBV24-1 and J usage is TRBJ2-3, with D unclear. This CDR3 contains 13 residues. CDR1 and CDR2 from the germline V gene are KGHDR and SFDVKD. Trimming stripped 0 bases from V and 4 bases from J, with 4 bases between. CDR3 coding DNA: TGTGCCACCAGTGATTTGCCCTCAGATACGCAGTATTTT. Translation: CATSDLPSDTQYF.

The sample holds one count of this clonotype. This chain joins TRBV29-1 and TRBJ1-6; perhaps TRBD1 as D (5 bases). Trimming stripped 4 bases from V and 17 bases from J, with 18 bases between. The germline gives CDR1 SQVTM, CDR2 ANQGSEA. The CDR3 covers 12 residues. CDR3 sequence reads: CSVVFRCGGFHF. The CDR3 nucleotides are TGCAGCGTTGTATTCAGGTGCGGGGGATTCCACTTT.

This clonotype has a count of ten or more. This chain joins TRBV20-1 and TRBJ1-1; D not certain. CDR1 and CDR2 (germline): DFQATT, SNEGSKA (reference sequence). Trimming pared 5 bases from V and 1 base from J, leaving 11 bases between. The CDR3 contains 13 residues. CDR3 bases: TGCAGTGCTTACCCGGGCCCGAACACTGAAGCTTTCTTT. Translation: CSAYPGPNTEAFF.

This clonotype was seen many times. This sequence joins TRBV20-1 and TRBJ2-1; D perhaps matches TRBD1 (5 bases). Trimming stripped 6 bases from V and 12 bases from J, with 21 bases between. Germline CDR1 reads DFQATT; CDR2 reads SNEGSKA (reference sequence). CDR3 length: 13 residues. The CDR3: CSARGSGLDGQFF. The CDR3 region has the DNA TGCAGTGCCCGTGGGTCAGGGCTCGATGGGCAGTTCTTC.

This clonotype was seen at least ten times. The rearrangement joins TRBV29-1 to TRBJ2-3; 7 nucleotides align to TRBD2. V dropped 5 bases and J dropped 2; count of bases not matched to a gene: 4. In germline, CDR1 is SQVTM, CDR2 ANQGSEA. This CDR3 region has 13 residues. The DNA of the CDR3 is TGCAGCGTTAAAAGGGACTACACAGATACGCAGTATTTT. It codes for CSVKRDYTDTQYF.

In this sample, this clonotype turned up many times. V is TRBV12-3 or TRBV12-4 and J is TRBJ2-7; 11 bases are shared with TRBD1. The V segment lost 5 bases and the J segment 5 bases; nucleotides outside the gene matches: 11. This CDR3 region has 16 residues. CDR3 region: CASSRVRTGGFNEQYF. Written as DNA, the CDR3 is TGTGCCAGCAGTCGCGTCCGGACAGGGGGCTTCAACGAGCAGTACTTC.

There are many counts of this clonotype. V and J are TRBV11-1 and TRBJ2-1; 8 bases are a match to TRBD2. Germline CDR1 reads SGHAT; CDR2 reads FQDESV (reference sequence). The V and J ends lost 0 bases and 7 bases, in that order; junction bases with no gene match: 14. CDR3 length equals 18 residues. The CDR3 is CASSLALRGGPRGNEQFF. The CDR3 DNA is TGTGCCAGCAGCTTAGCGCTTCGGGGGGGCCCCCGGGGAAATGAGCAGTTCTTC.

This clonotype has more than one count but fewer than ten. This chain links TRBV5-1 with TRBJ1-6; perhaps TRBD1 as D (5 bases). This CDR3 has 14 residues. V lost 4 bases to trimming and J lost 10 bases, with 15 bases between them. CDR1 and CDR2 (germline): SGHRS, YFSETQ. The CDR3 reads CASSPKATESPLHF. DNA of the CDR3: TGCGCCAGCAGCCCGAAGGCGACAGAATCACCCCTCCACTTT.

The table lists this clonotype with many counts. V gene TRBV18 combines with J gene TRBJ1-1, with a weak D call TRBD1 (6 bases). The CDR3 sequence is 17 residues long. V shed 3 bases and J shed 1 base, with 18 bases lying between them. From germline, CDR1 is KGHSH and CDR2 LQKENI. This CDR3 is CASSPGPGWGRNTEAFF. The DNA of the CDR3 is TGTGCCAGCTCACCGGGGCCCGGATGGGGGCGGAACACTGAAGCTTTCTTT. Supplemented by reference TRBV18 and TRBJ1-1, the full variable domain reads NAGVMQNPRHLVRRRGQEARLRCSPMKGHSHVYWYRQLPEEGLKFMVYLQKENIIDESGMPKERFSAEFPKEGPSILRIQQVVRGDSAAYFCASSPGPGWGRNTEAFFGQGTRLTVV.

There are many counts of this clonotype. The genes are TRBV12-3 or TRBV12-4 and TRBJ2-2; 8 nucleotides line up with TRBD2. V lost 5 bases to trimming and J lost 3 bases; unmatched junction nucleotides: 11. The CDR3 length is 17 residues. The CDR3 loop reads CASSQNPGTSDTGELFF. DNA for the CDR3: TGTGCCAGCAGTCAAAATCCCGGGACTAGTGACACCGGGGAGCTGTTTTTT.

The rearrangement joins TRBV7-9 to TRBJ2-5, with D possibly matching TRBD1 (7 bases). CDR1 and CDR2 (germline): SEHNR, FQNEAQ (reference sequence). V lost 4 bases and J lost 4, with 13 bases in between. The CDR3 has 14 residues. CDR3 protein: CASSSDRRGETQYF. The CDR3 region has the DNA TGTGCCAGCAGCTCGGACAGGCGGGGAGAGACCCAGTACTTC.

This clonotype was found many times. The chain combines TRBV7-6 with TRBJ2-3, with 7 positions matching TRBD2. Unmatched junction bases numbered 11, after V lost 5 bases and J lost 0 bases. Germline V gives CDR1 SGHVS, CDR2 FNYEAQ. The CDR3 contains 17 residues. CDR3 loop: CASSSGTFPGSTDTQYF. The CDR3 bases are TGTGCCAGCAGCAGCGGGACCTTCCCGGGAAGCACAGATACGCAGTATTTT.

The table lists this clonotype with many counts. The chain has TRBV29-1 and TRBJ2-7, with TRBD2 matching over 7 bases. The CDR3 length is 13 residues. Germline V lookup: CDR1 SQVTM, CDR2 ANQGSEA. J lost 0 bases, V lost 5 bases, and 4 bases had no gene match. The CDR3 sequence is CSVLAGPSYEQYF. The DNA of the CDR3 is TGCAGCGTTTTAGCGGGCCCCTCCTACGAGCAGTACTTC.